This T cell receptor (beta chain) was identified during a study of blood T cell repertoires in COVID-19. The CDR3 sequence is 17 residues long. V lost 4 bases and J 4 bases, leaving 22 bases between the germline ends. Germline-derived CDR1 and CDR2 are LNHDA and SQIVND (reference sequence). TCRdb keeps only in-frame clones here, not all; method: immunoSEQ multiplex PCR. This sample carries 350,000 to 450,000 clones, under 85% of them seen once, and the ten largest clones take roughly 5.1%. This chain joins TRBV19 and TRBJ1-2; TRBD1 is a possible D gene (5 bases). Sequenced: PBMCs or T cells enriched from blood (not recorded which). This receptor was taken from a woman aged 45-65 years who had recovered from COVID-19. The CDR3 DNA follows: TGTGCCAGTAGTACTAGACAAGGTCGGGACTGGACCTATGGCTACACCTTC. Amino acid sequence: CASSTRQGRDWTYGYTF.